This T cell receptor (beta chain) originates from a study of T-cell reconstitution after alpha-beta-depleted transplantation in children. Per the germline V gene, CDR1 is MNHEY and CDR2 is SVGEGT. Trimming took off 2 bases at V and 4 bases at J, with 12 bases between the two ends. This CDR3 has 15 residues. Construction of the TCRbeta library involved unique molecular identifiers. TCRdb analysed the PCR reads with MiXCR anew, one entry per CDR3 protein. The table lists 230,000 or so distinct CDR3 sequences, around 13% of them singletons. Ten or more counts support this clonotype. The sequence derives from a human donor who donated a stem cell graft to a child with acute lymphoblastic leukemia. The source was PBMCs from the stem cell graft donor, collected from the stem cell graft. V is TRBV6-2 or TRBV6-3 and J is TRBJ1-5; D gene unclear. For the CDR3, the DNA is TGTGCCAGCAGTTACGGGAGGGCGGAAAATCAGCCCCAGCATTTT. This translates into CASSYGRAENQPQHF.